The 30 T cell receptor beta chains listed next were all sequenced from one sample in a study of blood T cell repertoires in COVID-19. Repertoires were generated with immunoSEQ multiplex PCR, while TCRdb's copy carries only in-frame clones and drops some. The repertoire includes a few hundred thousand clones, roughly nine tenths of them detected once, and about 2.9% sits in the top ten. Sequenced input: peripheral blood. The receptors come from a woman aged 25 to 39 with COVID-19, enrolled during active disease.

The CDR3 DNA sequence: TGTGCCAGCATGGGCAGGGACCAAGAGACCCAGTACTTC. It is translated as CASMGRDQETQYF. The J gene is TRBJ2-5, the V gene TRBV14; D is perhaps TRBD1 (5 bases). The germline gives CDR1 SGHDN, CDR2 FVKESK. Trimming stripped 7 bases from V and 0 bases from J, with 9 bases between. This CDR3 has 13 amino acids.

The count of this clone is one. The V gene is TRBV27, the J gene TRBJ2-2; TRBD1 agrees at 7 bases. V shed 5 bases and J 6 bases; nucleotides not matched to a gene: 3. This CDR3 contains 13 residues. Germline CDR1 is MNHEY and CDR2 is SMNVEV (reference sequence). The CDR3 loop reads CASSVTGAGELFF. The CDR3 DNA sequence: TGTGCCAGCAGTGTAACAGGGGCCGGGGAGCTGTTTTTT.

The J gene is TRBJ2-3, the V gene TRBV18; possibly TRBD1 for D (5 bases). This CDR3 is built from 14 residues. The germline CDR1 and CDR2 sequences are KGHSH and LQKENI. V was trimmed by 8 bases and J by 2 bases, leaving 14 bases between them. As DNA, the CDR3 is TGTGCCAGCCCGCCAGGGTGGGACACAGATACGCAGTATTTT. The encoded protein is CASPPGWDTDTQYF.

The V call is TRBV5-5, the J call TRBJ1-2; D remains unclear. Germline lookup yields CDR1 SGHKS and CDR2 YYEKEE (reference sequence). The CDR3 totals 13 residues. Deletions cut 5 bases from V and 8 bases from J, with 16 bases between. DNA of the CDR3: TGTGCCAGCAGTTTGACTTCCCTGACAGGCTACACCTTC. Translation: CASSLTSLTGYTF. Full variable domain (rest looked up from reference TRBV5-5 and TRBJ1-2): DAGVTQSPTHLIKTRGQQVTLRCSPISGHKSVSWYQQVLGQGPQFIFQYYEKEERGRGNFPDRFSARQFPNYSSELNVNALLLGDSALYLCASSLTSLTGYTFGSGTRLTVV.

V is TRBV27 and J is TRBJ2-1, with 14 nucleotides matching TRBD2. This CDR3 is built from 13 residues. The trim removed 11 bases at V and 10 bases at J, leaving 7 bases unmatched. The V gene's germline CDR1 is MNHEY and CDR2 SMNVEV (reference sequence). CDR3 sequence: CAARLAGGGEQFF. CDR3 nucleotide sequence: TGTGCCGCCCGACTAGCGGGAGGGGGGGAGCAGTTCTTC.

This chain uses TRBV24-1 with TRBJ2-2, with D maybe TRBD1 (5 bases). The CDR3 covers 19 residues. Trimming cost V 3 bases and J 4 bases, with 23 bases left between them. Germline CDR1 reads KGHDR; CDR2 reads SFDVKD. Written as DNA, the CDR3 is TGTGCCACCAGTGATCTAGGACACACCACCGGTTCTGGCACCGGGGAGCTGTTTTTT. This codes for CATSDLGHTTGSGTGELFF.

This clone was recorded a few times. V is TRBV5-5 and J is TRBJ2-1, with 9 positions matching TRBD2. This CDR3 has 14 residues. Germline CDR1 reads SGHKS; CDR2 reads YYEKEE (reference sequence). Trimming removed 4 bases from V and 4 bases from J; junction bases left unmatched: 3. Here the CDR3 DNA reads TGTGCCAGCAGCCAGACTAGCGGTTACAATGAGCAGTTCTTC. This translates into CASSQTSGYNEQFF.

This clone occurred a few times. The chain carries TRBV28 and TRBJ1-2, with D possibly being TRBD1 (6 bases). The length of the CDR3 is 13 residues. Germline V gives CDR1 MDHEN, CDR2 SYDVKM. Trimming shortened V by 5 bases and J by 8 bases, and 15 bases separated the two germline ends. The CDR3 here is CASSLPGGQGYTF. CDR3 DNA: TGTGCCAGCAGTCTTCCGGGGGGCCAAGGCTACACCTTC.

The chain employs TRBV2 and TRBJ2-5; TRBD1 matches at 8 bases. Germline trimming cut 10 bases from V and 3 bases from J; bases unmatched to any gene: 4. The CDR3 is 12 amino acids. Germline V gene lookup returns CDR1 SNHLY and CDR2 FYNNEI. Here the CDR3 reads CATSTGEETQYF. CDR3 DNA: TGTGCCACTTCGACAGGGGAAGAGACCCAGTACTTC.

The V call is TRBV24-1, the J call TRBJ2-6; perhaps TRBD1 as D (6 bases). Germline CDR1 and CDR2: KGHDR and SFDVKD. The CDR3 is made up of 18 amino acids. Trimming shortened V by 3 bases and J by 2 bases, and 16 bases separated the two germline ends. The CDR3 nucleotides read TGTGCCACCAGTGATCAACAGGGCTTCGGAGCTGGGGCCAACGTCCTGACTTTC. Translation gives CATSDQQGFGAGANVLTF.

CDR3 sequence (DNA): TGTGCCAGCAGCTTAGACGGGGACTTTTCCTACAATGAGCAGTTCTTC. This translates into CASSLDGDFSYNEQFF. The chain combines TRBV11-2 with TRBJ2-1; TRBD2 might be the D (6 bases). Germline V gene lookup returns CDR1 SGHAT and CDR2 FQNNGV. The CDR3 contains 16 residues. The ends were cut back, 0 bases at V and 1 base at J, with 10 bases in the middle.

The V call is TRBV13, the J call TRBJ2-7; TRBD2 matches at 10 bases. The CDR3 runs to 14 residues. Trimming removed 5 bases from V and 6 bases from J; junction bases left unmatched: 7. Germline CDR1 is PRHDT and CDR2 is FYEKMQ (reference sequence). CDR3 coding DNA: TGTGCCAGCAGCGTAGCGGGAGGCAGAGGCGAGCAGTACGTC. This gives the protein CASSVAGGRGEQYV.

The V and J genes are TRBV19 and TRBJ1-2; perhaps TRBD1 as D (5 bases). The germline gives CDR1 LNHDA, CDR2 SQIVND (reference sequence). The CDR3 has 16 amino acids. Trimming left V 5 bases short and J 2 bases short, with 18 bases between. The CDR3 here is CASSSFEAGMNYGYTF. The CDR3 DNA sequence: TGTGCCAGTAGTTCATTTGAAGCAGGGATGAACTATGGCTACACCTTC.

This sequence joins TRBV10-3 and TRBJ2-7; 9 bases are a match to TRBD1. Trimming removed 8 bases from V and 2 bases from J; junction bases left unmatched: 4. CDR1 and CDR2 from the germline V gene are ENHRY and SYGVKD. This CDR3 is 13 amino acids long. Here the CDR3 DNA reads TGTGCCATCGGGGGACAGGGCACCTACGAGCAGTACGTC. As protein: CAIGGQGTYEQYV.

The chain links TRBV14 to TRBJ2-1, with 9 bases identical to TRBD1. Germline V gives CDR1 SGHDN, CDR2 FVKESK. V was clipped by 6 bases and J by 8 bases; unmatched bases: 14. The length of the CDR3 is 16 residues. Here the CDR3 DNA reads TGTGCCAGCAGTCTAGGCCTCGGACAGGGGAACCATGAGCAGTTCTTC. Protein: CASSLGLGQGNHEQFF. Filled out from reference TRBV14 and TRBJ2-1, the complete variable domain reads EAGVTQFPSHSVIEKGQTVTLRCDPISGHDNLYWYRRVMGKEIKFLLHFVKESKQDESGMPNNRFLAERTGGTYSTLKVQPAELEDSGVYFCASSLGLGQGNHEQFFGPGTRLTVL.

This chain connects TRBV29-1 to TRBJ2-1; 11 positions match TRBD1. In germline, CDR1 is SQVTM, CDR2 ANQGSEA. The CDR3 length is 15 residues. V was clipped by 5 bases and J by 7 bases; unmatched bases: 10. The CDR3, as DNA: TGCAGCGTTCCCGCCGGGACAGGGGGTTGGAATGAGCAGTTCTTC. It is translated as CSVPAGTGGWNEQFF.

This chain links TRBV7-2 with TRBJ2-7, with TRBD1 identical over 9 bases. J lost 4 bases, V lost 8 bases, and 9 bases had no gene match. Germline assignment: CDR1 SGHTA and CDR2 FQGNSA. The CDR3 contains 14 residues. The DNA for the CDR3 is TGTGCCAGCGGGCCCGGGACAGGGACTTACGAGCAGTACTTC. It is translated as CASGPGTGTYEQYF.

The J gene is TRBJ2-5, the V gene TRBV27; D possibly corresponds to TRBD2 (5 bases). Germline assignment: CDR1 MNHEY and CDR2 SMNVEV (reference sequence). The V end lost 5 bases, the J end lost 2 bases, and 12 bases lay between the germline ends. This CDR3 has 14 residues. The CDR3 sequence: CASSRRGFQETQYF. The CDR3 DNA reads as TGTGCCAGCAGTCGTCGGGGTTTTCAAGAGACCCAGTACTTC.

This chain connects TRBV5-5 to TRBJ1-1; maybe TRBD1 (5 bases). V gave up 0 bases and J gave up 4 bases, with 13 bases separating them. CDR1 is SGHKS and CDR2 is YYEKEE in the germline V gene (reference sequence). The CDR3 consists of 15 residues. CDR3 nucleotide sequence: TGTGCCAGCAGCTTGGTTCCGGGGGAGGGCACTGAAGCTTTCTTT. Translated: CASSLVPGEGTEAFF.

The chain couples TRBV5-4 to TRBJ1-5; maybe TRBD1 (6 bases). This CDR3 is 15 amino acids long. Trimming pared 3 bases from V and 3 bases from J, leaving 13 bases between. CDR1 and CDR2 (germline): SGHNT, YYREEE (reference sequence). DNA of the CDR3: TGTGCCAGCAGCTCCGGGACAAAAAACAATCAGCCCCAGCATTTT. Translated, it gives CASSSGTKNNQPQHF.

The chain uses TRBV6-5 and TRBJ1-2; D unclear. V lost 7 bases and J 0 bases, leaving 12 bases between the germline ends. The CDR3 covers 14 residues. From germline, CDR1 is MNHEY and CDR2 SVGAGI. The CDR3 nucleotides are TGTGCCAGCATAGGTCAGGCTACTAACTATGGCTACACCTTC. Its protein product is CASIGQATNYGYTF.

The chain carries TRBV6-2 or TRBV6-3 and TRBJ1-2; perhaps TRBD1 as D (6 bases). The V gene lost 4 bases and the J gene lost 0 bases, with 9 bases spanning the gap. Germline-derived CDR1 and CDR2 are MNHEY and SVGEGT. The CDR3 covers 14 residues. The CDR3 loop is CASSSRTANYGYTF. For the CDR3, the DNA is TGTGCCAGCAGTTCCAGGACAGCTAACTATGGCTACACCTTC.

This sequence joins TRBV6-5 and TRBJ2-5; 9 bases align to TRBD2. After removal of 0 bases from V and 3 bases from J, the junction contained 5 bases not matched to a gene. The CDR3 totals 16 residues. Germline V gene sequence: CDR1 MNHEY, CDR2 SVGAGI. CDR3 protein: CASSYSRASGEETQYF. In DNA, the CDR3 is TGTGCCAGCAGTTACTCGCGGGCTAGCGGGGAAGAGACCCAGTACTTC.

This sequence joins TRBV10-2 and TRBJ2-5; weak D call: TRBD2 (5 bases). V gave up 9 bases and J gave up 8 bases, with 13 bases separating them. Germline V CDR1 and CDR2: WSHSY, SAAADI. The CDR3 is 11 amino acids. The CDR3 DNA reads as TGCGCCAGTCTGACACGGGAAACCCAGTACTTC. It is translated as CASLTRETQYF.

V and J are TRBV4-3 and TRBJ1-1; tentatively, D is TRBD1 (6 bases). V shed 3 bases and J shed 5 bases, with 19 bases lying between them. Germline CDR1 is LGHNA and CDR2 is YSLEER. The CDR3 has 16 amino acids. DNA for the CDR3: TGCGCCAGCAGCCACCCCCGAAGGGGGGGAAGTACTGAAGCTTTCTTT. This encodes CASSHPRRGGSTEAFF.

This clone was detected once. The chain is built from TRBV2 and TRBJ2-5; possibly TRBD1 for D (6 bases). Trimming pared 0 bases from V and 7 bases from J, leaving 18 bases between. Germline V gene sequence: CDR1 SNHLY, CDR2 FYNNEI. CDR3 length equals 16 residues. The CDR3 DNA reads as TGTGCCAGCAGTGAAGCGCGTGGGGACAAAATCAGGACCCAGTACTTC. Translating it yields CASSEARGDKIRTQYF.

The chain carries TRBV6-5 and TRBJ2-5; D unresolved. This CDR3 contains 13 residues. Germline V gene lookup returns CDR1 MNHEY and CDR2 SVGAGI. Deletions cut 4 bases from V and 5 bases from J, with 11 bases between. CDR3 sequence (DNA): TGTGCCAGCAGTTTCCGGAGTGAGGAGACCCAGTACTTC. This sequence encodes CASSFRSEETQYF.

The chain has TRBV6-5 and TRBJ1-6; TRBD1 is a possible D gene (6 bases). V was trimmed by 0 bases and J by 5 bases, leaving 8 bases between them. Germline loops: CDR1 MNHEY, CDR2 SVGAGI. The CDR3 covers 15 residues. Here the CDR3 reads CASSYSRQDNSPLHF. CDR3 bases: TGTGCCAGCAGTTACTCGAGACAGGATAATTCACCCCTCCACTTT.

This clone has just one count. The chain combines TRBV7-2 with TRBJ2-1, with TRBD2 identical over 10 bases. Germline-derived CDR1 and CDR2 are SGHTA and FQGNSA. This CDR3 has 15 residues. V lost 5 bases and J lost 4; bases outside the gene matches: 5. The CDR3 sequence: CASSTSGEPYNEQFF. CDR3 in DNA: TGTGCCAGCAGCACTAGCGGGGAGCCATACAATGAGCAGTTCTTC.

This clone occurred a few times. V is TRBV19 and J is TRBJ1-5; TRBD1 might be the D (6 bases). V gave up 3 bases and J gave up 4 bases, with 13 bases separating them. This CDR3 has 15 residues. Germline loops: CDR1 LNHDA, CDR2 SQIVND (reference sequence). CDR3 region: CASSIRGGSNQPQHF. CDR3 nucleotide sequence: TGTGCCAGTAGTATCAGGGGAGGGAGTAATCAGCCCCAGCATTTT.